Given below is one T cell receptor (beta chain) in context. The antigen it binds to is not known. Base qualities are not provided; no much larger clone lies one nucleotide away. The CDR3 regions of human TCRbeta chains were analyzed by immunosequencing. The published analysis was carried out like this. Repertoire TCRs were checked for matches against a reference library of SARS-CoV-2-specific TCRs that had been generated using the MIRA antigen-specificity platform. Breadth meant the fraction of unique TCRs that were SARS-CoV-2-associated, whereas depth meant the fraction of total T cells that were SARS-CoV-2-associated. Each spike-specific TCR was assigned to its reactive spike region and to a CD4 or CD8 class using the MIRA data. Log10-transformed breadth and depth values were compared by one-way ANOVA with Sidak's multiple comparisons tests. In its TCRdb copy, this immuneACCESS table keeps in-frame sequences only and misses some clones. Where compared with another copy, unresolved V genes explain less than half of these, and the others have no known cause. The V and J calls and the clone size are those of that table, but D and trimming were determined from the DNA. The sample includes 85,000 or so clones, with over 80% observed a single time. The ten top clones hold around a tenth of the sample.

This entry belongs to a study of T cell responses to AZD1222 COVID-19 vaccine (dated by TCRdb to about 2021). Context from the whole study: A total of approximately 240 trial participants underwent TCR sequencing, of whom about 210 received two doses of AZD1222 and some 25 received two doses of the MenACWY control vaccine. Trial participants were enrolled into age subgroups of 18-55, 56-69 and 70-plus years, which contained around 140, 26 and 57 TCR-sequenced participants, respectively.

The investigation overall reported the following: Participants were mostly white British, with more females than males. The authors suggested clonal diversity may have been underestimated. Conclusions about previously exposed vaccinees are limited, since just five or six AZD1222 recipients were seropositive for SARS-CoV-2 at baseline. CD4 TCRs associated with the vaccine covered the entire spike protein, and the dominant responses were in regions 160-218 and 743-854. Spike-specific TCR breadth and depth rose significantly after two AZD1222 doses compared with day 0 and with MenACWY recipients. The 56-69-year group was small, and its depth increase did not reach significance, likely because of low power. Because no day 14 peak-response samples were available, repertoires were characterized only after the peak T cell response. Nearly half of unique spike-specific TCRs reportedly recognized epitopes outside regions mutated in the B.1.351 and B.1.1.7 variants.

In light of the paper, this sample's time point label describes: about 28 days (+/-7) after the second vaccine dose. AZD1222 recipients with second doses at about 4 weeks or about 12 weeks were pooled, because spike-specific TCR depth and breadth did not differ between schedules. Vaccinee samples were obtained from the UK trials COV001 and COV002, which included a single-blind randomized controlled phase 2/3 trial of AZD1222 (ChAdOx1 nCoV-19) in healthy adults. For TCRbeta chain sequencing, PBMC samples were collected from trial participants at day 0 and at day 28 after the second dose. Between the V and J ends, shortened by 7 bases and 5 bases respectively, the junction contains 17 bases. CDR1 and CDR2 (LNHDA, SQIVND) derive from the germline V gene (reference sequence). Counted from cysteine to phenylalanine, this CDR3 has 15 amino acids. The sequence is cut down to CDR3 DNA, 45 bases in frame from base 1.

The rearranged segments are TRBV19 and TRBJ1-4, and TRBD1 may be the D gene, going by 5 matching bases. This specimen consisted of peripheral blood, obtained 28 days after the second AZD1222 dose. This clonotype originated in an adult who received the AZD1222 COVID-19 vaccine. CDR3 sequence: CASTPGGEPNEKLFF. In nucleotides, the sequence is TGTGCCAGTACCCCGGGAGGGGAACCCAATGAAAAACTGTTTTTT. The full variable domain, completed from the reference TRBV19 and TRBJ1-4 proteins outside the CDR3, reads DGGITQSPKYLFRKEGQNVTLSCEQNLNHDAMYWYRQDPGQGLRLIYYSQIVNDFQKGDIAEGYSVSREKKESFPLTVTSAQKNPTAFYLCASTPGGEPNEKLFFGSGTQLSVL.